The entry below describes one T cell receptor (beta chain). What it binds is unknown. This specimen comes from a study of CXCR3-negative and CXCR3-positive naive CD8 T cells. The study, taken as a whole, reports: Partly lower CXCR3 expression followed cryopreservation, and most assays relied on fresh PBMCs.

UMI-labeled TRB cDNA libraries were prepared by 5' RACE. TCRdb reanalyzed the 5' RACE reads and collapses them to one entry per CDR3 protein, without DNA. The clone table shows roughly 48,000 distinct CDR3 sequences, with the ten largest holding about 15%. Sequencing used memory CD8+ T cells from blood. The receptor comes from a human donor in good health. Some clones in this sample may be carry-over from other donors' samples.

The CDR3 loop reads CASSPQGAGEAFF. This chain joins TRBV6-2 or TRBV6-3 and TRBJ1-1; the TCRdb call, TRBD1, lacks DNA for checking. Germline V gives CDR1 MNHEY, CDR2 SVGEGT. CDR3 size: 13 residues.